This is a list of T cell receptor beta chains from one sample in a study of identical twins. Each CDR3 protein is one row after TCRdb ran MiXCR on the 5' RACE reads. This sample has fewer than 500,000 distinct CDR3 sequences, with roughly an eighth found just once. These data were also filed under a second study, of yellow fever vaccine responses in identical twins.

Sequenced: CD4+ T cells sorted from blood. These receptors all stem from a woman aged 18 to 35 in good health. The CDR3 runs from the conserved cysteine through the conserved F or W. D genes are given only for firm matches.

d_call	v_call	j_call	cdr3_aa
TRBD1	TRBV12-3/TRBV12-4	TRBJ2-7	CASSPGTGWSYEQYF
TRBD1	TRBV12-3/TRBV12-4	TRBJ1-5	CASRGTGDNQPQHF
NA	TRBV12-3/TRBV12-4	TRBJ1-3	CASTFGNTIYF
NA	TRBV5-1	TRBJ1-4	CASSLEAGDEKLFF
TRBD2	TRBV4-1	TRBJ2-1	CASSQGSSGWEQFF
NA	TRBV30	TRBJ2-3	CAWNQHPLGYF
NA	TRBV18	TRBJ1-4	CASSPPNGGEKLFF
NA	TRBV4-3	TRBJ2-5	CASSRTSGGNQETQYF
NA	TRBV7-2	TRBJ2-7	CASSSQAGTGSYEQYF
TRBD2	TRBV6-2/TRBV6-3	TRBJ2-7	CATTKTSGSYEQYF
NA	TRBV27	TRBJ2-1	CASSLKAGLNNEQFF
TRBD2	TRBV4-1	TRBJ2-3	CASSQPRLAASTDTQYF
NA	TRBV27	TRBJ2-3	CASRYQHTDTQYF
TRBD2	TRBV12-3/TRBV12-4	TRBJ2-3	CASSSRVAGVLTDTQYF
NA	TRBV4-3	TRBJ2-2	CASSQDNINTGELFF
NA	TRBV12-3/TRBV12-4	TRBJ2-1	CASSLASGQFF
TRBD2	TRBV18	TRBJ2-1	CASGTGTSGISFEFF
NA	TRBV28	TRBJ2-5	CASSSPGGPRETQYF
NA	TRBV10-3	TRBJ1-1	CAISESSGRMNTEAFF
TRBD2	TRBV7-2	TRBJ2-7	CASSLSASGGYEQYF
NA	TRBV12-3/TRBV12-4	TRBJ2-7	CASRPSGKLTYEQYF
TRBD1	TRBV10-3	TRBJ2-3	CAISEGGQAESSTDTQYF
NA	TRBV24-1	TRBJ2-2	CATNQNTGELFF
NA	TRBV6-5	TRBJ2-1	CASSSGGPSRRNEQFF
NA	TRBV5-1	TRBJ1-1	CASSLLFLNTEAFF
NA	TRBV14	TRBJ1-6	CASSQAPNSPLHF
NA	TRBV5-1	TRBJ2-1	CASSLASRASYNEQFF
NA	TRBV20-1	TRBJ2-5	CSARDRETQYF
NA	TRBV28	TRBJ2-3	CATAGGDTDTQYF
TRBD2	TRBV24-1	TRBJ2-1	CATSDSQKIAGGNEQFF
TRBD1	TRBV11-1	TRBJ1-5	CASSIGETGWSNQPQHF
NA	TRBV5-1	TRBJ2-7	CASRPPTGLYEQYF
TRBD1	TRBV4-1	TRBJ2-5	CASSQARTGGRKTQYF
TRBD1	TRBV18	TRBJ2-1	CASSPGQGGRNEQFF
TRBD2	TRBV20-1	TRBJ2-3	CSARRLAVTDTQYF
TRBD1	TRBV20-1	TRBJ2-5	CSARETGVTQYF
TRBD2	TRBV6-1	TRBJ2-3	CASRDSSGNTDTQYF
NA	TRBV11-2	TRBJ2-7	CASSRRQESYEQYF
NA	TRBV5-1	TRBJ1-5	CASSLDPHSNQPQHF
NA	TRBV18	TRBJ2-1	CASSPPAGYNEQFF
TRBD2	TRBV5-1	TRBJ2-5	CASSSSGDYQETQYF
NA	TRBV28	TRBJ2-6	CASGLSFSGANVLTF
NA	TRBV5-1	TRBJ2-1	CASSLGAGWDNEQFF
NA	TRBV4-2	TRBJ2-2	CASSQPPGQTPGELFF
NA	TRBV28	TRBJ2-5	CASSADWRQETQYF
NA	TRBV6-5	TRBJ2-3	CASRAGGVRGTDTQYF